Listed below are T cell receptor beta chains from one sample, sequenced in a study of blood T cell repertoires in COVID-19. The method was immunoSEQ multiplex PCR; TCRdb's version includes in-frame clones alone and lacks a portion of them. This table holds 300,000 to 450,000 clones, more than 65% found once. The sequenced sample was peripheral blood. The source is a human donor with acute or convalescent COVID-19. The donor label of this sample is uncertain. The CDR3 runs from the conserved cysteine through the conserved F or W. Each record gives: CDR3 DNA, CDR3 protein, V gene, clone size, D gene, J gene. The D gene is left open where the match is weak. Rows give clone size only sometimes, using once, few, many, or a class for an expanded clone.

cdr3_nt: TGTGCCAGCAGCTTGGTCAGGGTGGGTTCCTACGAGCAGTACTTC; cdr3_aa: CASSLVRVGSYEQYF; v_call: TRBV5-5; clone_size: NA; d_call: NA; j_call: TRBJ2-7
cdr3_nt: TGTGCCAGCAGTTACTCTTCGACAGACACTGAAGCTTTCTTT; cdr3_aa: CASSYSSTDTEAFF; v_call: TRBV6-5; clone_size: NA; d_call: NA; j_call: TRBJ1-1
cdr3_nt: TGTGCCAGCAGTACAGGCTCCCCCCTAGGCTACACCTTC; cdr3_aa: CASSTGSPLGYTF; v_call: TRBV12-3/TRBV12-4; clone_size: NA; d_call: NA; j_call: TRBJ1-2
cdr3_nt: TGTGCCAGCAGCCCGGGGGGCTATGGCTACACCTTC; cdr3_aa: CASSPGGYGYTF; v_call: TRBV7-9; clone_size: few; d_call: NA; j_call: TRBJ1-2
cdr3_nt: TGTGCCAGCAGCCGCTGGGCGGGATCCTACAATGAGCAGTTCTTC; cdr3_aa: CASSRWAGSYNEQFF; v_call: TRBV6-4; clone_size: NA; d_call: NA; j_call: TRBJ2-1
cdr3_nt: TGTGCCAGCAGCGCCGGGTCAACTAATGAAAAACTGTTTTTT; cdr3_aa: CASSAGSTNEKLFF; v_call: TRBV6-5; clone_size: few; d_call: NA; j_call: TRBJ1-4
cdr3_nt: TGTGCCAGCAGTGGGGACAGGGGCAATCAGCCCCAGCATTTT; cdr3_aa: CASSGDRGNQPQHF; v_call: TRBV28; clone_size: NA; d_call: TRBD1; j_call: TRBJ1-5
cdr3_nt: TGTGCCAGCATAGCGGGTGGACAGCCCTACGAGCAGTACTTC; cdr3_aa: CASIAGGQPYEQYF; v_call: TRBV6-5; clone_size: once; d_call: NA; j_call: TRBJ2-7
cdr3_nt: TGTGCCAGCAGCTTCTCGCCTAGCGTAGCCAAAAACATTCAGTACTTC; cdr3_aa: CASSFSPSVAKNIQYF; v_call: TRBV11-2; clone_size: NA; d_call: NA; j_call: TRBJ2-4
cdr3_nt: TGTGCCAGCAGGTCGACAGGGAGTCCCCCCTACGAGCAGTACTTC; cdr3_aa: CASRSTGSPPYEQYF; v_call: TRBV27; clone_size: few; d_call: TRBD1; j_call: TRBJ2-7
cdr3_nt: TGTGCCAGCAGTGATTGGGCGCTAGCGGGAGCAGATACGCAGTATTTT; cdr3_aa: CASSDWALAGADTQYF; v_call: TRBV2; clone_size: NA; d_call: TRBD2; j_call: TRBJ2-3
cdr3_nt: TGCGCCAGCAGAAGGGGTCGCGGACAGGCAAACACAGATACGCAGTATTTT; cdr3_aa: CASRRGRGQANTDTQYF; v_call: TRBV5-1; clone_size: NA; d_call: TRBD1; j_call: TRBJ2-3
cdr3_nt: TGTGCCAGCAGCTTAGGGCCAGCGGGAGGGCCCTACGAGCAGTACTTC; cdr3_aa: CASSLGPAGGPYEQYF; v_call: TRBV7-2; clone_size: NA; d_call: TRBD2; j_call: TRBJ2-7